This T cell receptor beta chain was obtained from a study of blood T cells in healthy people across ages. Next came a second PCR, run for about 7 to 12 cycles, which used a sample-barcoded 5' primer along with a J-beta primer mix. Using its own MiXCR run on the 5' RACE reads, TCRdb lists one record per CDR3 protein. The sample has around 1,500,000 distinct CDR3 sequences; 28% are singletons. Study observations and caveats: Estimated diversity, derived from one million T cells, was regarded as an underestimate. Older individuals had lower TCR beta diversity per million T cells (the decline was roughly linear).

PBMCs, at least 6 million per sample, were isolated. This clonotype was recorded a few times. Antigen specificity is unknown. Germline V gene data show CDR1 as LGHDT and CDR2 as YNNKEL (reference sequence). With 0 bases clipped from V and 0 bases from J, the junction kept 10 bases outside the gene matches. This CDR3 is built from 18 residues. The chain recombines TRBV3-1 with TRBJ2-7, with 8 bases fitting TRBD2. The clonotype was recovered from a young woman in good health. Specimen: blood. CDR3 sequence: CASSQDKRREANSYEQYF. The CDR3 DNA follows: TGTGCCAGCAGCCAAGATAAAAGGCGGGAGGCCAACTCCTACGAGCAGTACTTC.